This TCR beta chain derives from a study of T-cell memory formation after mild COVID-19. TCRdb re-called the 5' RACE reads through MiXCR, storing one row per CDR3 protein. The data show hundreds of thousands of distinct CDR3 sequences, with around 28% seen just once and roughly 13% held by the top ten. This clonotype was seen a few times. CDR1 and CDR2 from the germline V gene are MNHNS and SASEGT. This CDR3 has 13 amino acids. The V gene lost 6 bases and the J gene lost 0 bases, with 8 bases spanning the gap. The clonotype comes from an adult woman who had mild COVID-19 (a few samples of this study predate the infection). Cell type and time point are not known. Input material: PBMCs or a T cell subset sorted from them (not recorded which). The V and J genes are TRBV6-1 and TRBJ1-1; D remains ambiguous. In DNA, the CDR3 is TGTGCCAGCAGCGCAAGCCTGAACACTGAAGCTTTCTTT. It codes for CASSASLNTEAFF.